A selection of T cell receptor beta chains follows, all from one sample in a study of cytomegalovirus exposure and HLA in healthy donors. Using immunoSEQ multiplex PCR, the repertoire was profiled, and TCRdb retains in-frame clones only, with some absent. The table lists more than 100,000 clones, about 88% of them singletons. Sequenced material: PBMCs. Source of these receptors: a young man in good health and CMV-seronegative. Both conserved end residues are trimmed from each CDR3. Some rows mark clone size as missing; the rest say once, few, many or name a class of expanded clone.

V gene	J gene	clone size	CDR3 protein
TRBV30	TRBJ1-3	-	AWRKAGGNTIY
TRBV6-5	TRBJ2-2	-	ASTQGTGELF
TRBV6-5	TRBJ1-2	-	ASSSRTAYGYT
TRBV4-3	TRBJ1-1	-	ASSQDLASEDTEAF
TRBV7-9	TRBJ2-3	-	ASSRLSSGSTDTQY
TRBV18	TRBJ1-1	-	ASSPEAAPKNTEAF
TRBV2	TRBJ1-5	-	ASSEGRYSNQPQH
TRBV18	TRBJ1-2	-	ASSPPQTVNYGYT
TRBV11-2	TRBJ2-3	-	ASSLDRVAGGSDTQY
TRBV5-1	TRBJ1-5	-	ASSPGQGRQPQH
TRBV19	TRBJ2-5	-	ASSMFVRDIGTQY
TRBV6-6	TRBJ2-1	-	ASGTSGNEQF
TRBV11-2	TRBJ2-5	-	ASSFPTFQETQY
TRBV27	TRBJ2-5	-	ATNSQETQY
TRBV14	TRBJ2-3	few	ASSQVHYLTDTQY
TRBV5-6	TRBJ2-3	-	ASSLGGRLDRGGDTQY
TRBV5-6	TRBJ2-7	-	ASRGQGGPEFYEQY
TRBV2	TRBJ2-1	once	AGSEVVGDKQF
TRBV2	TRBJ2-3	-	ASRGGLRGTDTQY
TRBV30	TRBJ2-1	-	AWQGLVGYNEQF
TRBV4-3	TRBJ2-2	-	ASSQEAVTNTGELF
TRBV27	TRBJ2-7	-	ASSSLTRPYEQY
TRBV19	TRBJ1-4	-	ASSIGLTEDLF
TRBV11-2	TRBJ1-2	-	ASSLEGALNYGYT
TRBV2	TRBJ2-3	-	ASRRRADTQY
TRBV7-2	TRBJ2-7	-	ASSKLGLASEQY
TRBV29-1	TRBJ1-6	-	SVEDIRVGSPLH
TRBV5-6	TRBJ1-2	-	ASSFFRGRIGDYGYT
TRBV10-3	TRBJ1-2	-	AISEVPDNYGYT
TRBV27	TRBJ2-3	once	ASSLWVAGGSTDTQY
TRBV7-2	TRBJ1-3	-	ASSDRQGITIY
TRBV12-1	TRBJ2-1	-	ASIVNVGGEQF
TRBV4-3	TRBJ1-3	-	ASSQDTTGTGNTIY
TRBV29-1	TRBJ2-5	-	SVEDPVRGIGTQY
TRBV9	TRBJ1-1	-	ASSVTSSAEAF